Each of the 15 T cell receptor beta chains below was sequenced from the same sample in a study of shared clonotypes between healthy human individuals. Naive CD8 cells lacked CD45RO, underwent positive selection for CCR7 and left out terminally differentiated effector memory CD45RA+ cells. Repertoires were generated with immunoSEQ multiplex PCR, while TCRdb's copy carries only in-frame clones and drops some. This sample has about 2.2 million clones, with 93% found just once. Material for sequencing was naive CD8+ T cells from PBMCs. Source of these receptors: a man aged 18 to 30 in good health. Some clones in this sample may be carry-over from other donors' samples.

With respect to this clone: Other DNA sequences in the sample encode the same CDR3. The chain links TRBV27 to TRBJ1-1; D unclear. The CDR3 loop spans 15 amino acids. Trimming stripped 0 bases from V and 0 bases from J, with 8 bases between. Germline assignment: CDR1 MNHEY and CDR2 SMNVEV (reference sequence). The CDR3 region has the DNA TGTGCCAGCAGTTTATCGGCCAGATTGAACACTGAAGCTTTCTTT. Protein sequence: CASSLSARLNTEAFF.

This chain's CDR3 is CASSIRRSELSEQYF. The CDR3 DNA is TGTGCCAGTAGTATCCGCAGGTCTGAACTCTCCGAGCAGTACTTC. The chain uses TRBV19 and TRBJ2-7; D is unresolved. Germline V gene lookup returns CDR1 LNHDA and CDR2 SQIVND (reference sequence). The CDR3 totals 15 residues. The ends were cut back, 3 bases at V and 6 bases at J, with 18 bases in the middle.

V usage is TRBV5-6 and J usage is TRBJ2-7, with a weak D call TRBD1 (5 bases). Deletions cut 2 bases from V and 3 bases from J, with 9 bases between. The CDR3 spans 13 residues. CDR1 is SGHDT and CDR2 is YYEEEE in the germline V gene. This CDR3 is CASSFGRVYEQYF. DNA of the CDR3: TGTGCCAGCAGCTTCGGCAGGGTCTACGAGCAGTACTTC.

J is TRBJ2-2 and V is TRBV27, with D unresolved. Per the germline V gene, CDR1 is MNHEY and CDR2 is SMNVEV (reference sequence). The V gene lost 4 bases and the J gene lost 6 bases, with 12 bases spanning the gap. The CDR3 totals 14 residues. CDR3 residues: CASSSRARPGELFF. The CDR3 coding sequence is TGTGCCAGCAGTTCCCGGGCTAGACCCGGGGAGCTGTTTTTT.

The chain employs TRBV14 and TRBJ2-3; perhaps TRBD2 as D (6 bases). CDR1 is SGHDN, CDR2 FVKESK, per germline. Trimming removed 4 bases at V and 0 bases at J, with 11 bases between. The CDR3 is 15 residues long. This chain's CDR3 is CASSPKGRSTDTQYF. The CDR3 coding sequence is TGTGCCAGCAGCCCAAAGGGGAGGAGCACAGATACGCAGTATTTT.

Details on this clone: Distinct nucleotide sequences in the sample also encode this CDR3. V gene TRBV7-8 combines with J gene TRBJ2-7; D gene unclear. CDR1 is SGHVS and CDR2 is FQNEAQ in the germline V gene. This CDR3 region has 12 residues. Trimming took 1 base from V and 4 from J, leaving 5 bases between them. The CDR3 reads CASSLVNYEQYF. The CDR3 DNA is TGTGCCAGCAGCTTAGTGAATTACGAGCAGTACTTC.

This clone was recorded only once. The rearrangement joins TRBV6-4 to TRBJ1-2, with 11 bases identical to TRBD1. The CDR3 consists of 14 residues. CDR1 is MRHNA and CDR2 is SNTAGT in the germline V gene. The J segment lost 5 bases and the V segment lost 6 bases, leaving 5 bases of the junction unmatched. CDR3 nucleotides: TGTGCCAGCAGCCCGGGACAGGGGGTTTATGGCTACACCTTC. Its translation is CASSPGQGVYGYTF.

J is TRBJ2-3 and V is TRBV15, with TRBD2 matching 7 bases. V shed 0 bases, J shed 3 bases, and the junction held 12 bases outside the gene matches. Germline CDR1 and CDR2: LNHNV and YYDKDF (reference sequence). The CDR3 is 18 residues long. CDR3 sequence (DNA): TGTGCCACCAGCAGAGATTTGGGCGCGGGAGAGCCGACAGATACGCAGTATTTT. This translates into CATSRDLGAGEPTDTQYF. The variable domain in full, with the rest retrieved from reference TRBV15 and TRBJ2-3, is DAMVIQNPRYQVTQFGKPVTLSCSQTLNHNVMYWYQQKSSQAPKLLFHYYDKDFNNEADTPDNFQSRRPNTSFCFLDIRSPGLGDTAMYLCATSRDLGAGEPTDTQYFGPGTRLTVL.

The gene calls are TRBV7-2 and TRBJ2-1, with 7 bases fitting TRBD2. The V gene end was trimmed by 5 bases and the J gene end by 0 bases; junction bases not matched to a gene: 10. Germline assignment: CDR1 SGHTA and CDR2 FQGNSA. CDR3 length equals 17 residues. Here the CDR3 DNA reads TGTGCCAGCAGCCTGGAGAACGGGAGGAGCTCCTACAATGAGCAGTTCTTC. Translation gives CASSLENGRSSYNEQFF.

CDR3 sequence reads: CASSLLNKGTQYF. The CDR3 coding sequence is TGTGCCAGCAGTTTATTGAACAAAGGGACCCAGTACTTC. V usage is TRBV28 and J usage is TRBJ2-5; no clear D gene. The CDR3 covers 13 residues. V shed 1 base and J shed 7 bases, with 10 bases lying between them. Looked up from germline, CDR1 is MDHEN and CDR2 is SYDVKM.

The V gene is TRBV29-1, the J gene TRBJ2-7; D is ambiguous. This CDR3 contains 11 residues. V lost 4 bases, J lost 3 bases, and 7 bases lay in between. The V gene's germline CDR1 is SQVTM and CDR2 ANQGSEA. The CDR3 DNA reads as TGCAGCGTTGCGACCATCTACGAGCAGTACTTC. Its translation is CSVATIYEQYF.

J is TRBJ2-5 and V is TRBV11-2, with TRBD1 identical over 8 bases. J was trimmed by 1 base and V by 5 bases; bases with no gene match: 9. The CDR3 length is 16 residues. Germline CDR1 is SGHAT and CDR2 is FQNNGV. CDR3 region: CASSTRTGLLQETQYF. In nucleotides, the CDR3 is TGTGCCAGCAGCACCCGGACAGGGTTGCTCCAAGAGACCCAGTACTTC. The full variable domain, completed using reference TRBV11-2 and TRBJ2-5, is EAGVAQSPRYKIIEKRQSVAFWCNPISGHATLYWYQQILGQGPKLLIQFQNNGVVDDSQLPKDRFSAERLKGVDSTLKIQPAKLEDSAVYLCASSTRTGLLQETQYFGPGTRLLVL.

The CDR3 here is CAISTGTGGEVGTEAFF. CDR3 bases: TGTGCCATCAGTACCGGGACAGGGGGCGAGGTAGGCACTGAAGCTTTCTTT. The chain combines TRBV10-3 with TRBJ1-1, with TRBD1 matching 12 bases. CDR3 length: 17 amino acids. V lost 5 bases, J lost 4 bases, and 11 bases stayed unmatched. The V gene's germline CDR1 is ENHRY and CDR2 SYGVKD.

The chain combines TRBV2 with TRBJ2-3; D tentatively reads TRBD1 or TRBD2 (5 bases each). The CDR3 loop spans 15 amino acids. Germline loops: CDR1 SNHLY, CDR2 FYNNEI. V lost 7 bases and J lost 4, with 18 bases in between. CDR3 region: CASTLPEGSPDTQYF. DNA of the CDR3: TGTGCCAGCACTCTCCCAGAGGGGAGTCCAGATACGCAGTATTTT.

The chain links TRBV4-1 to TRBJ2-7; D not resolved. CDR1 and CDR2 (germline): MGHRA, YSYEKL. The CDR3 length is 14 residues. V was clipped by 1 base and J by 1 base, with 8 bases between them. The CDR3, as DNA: TGCGCCAGCAGCCAAGCTACGAGGTCCTACGAGCAGTACTTC. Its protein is CASSQATRSYEQYF.